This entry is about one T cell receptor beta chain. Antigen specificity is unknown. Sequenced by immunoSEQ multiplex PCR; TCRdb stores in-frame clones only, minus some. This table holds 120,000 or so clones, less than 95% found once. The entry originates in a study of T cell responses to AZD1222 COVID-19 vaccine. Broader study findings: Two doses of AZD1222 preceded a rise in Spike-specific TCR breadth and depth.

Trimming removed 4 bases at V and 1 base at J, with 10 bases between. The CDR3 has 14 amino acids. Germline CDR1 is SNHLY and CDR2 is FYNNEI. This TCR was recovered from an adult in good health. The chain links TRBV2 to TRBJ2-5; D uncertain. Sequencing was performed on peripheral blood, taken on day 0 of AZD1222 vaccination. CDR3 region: CASSGHVPQETQYF. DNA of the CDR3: TGTGCCAGCAGTGGTCACGTCCCCCAAGAGACCCAGTACTTC.